This passage covers 19 T cell receptor beta chains from one sample sequenced in a study of T cells in Graves' hyperthyroidism and ophthalmopathy. Amplified TCR beta CDR3 regions derived from RNA transcripts. The TCR CDR3 was amplified in a first-round RT-PCR using the HTBI primer set. TCRdb ran MiXCR on the multiplex PCR reads and lists one entry per CDR3 protein. The table has nearly 750,000 distinct CDR3 sequences, roughly a third seen once. Sequencing input: blood. The source is a woman in her 40s with Graves' hyperthyroidism.

V is TRBV15 and J is TRBJ2-3; TRBD1 or TRBD2 may be the D gene (5 bases each). V was clipped by 0 bases and J by 9 bases, with 13 bases between them. The CDR3 spans 14 residues. Germline V lookup: CDR1 LNHNV, CDR2 YYDKDF (reference sequence). CDR3 amino acids: CATSRDQGRETQYF. The CDR3 DNA reads as TGTGCCACCAGCAGAGATCAGGGACGCGAGACGCAGTATTTT.

This clonotype was seen ten or more times. The junction departs from the called germline gene at one end, perhaps through a read error. The chain has TRBV5-1 and TRBJ2-7, with TRBD1 as a possible D gene (5 bases). From germline, CDR1 is SGHRS and CDR2 YFSETQ. This CDR3 comprises 12 residues. CDR3 in amino acids: CASSLGEYEQYF. The CDR3 DNA reads TGTGCCAGCAGTTTAGGGGAATACGAGCAGTACTTC.

V usage is TRBV2 and J usage is TRBJ1-5; D call uncertain. The CDR3 loop spans 14 amino acids. V was cut by 4 bases and J by 5 bases, with 12 bases left in between. Per germline, CDR1 SNHLY and CDR2 FYNNEI. CDR3 sequence: CASSASQSDQPQHF. The CDR3 coding sequence is TGTGCCAGCAGTGCAAGCCAGTCCGATCAGCCCCAGCATTTT.

The chain has TRBV6-1 and TRBJ1-2; D is unresolved. V was cut by 4 bases and J by 1 base, with 19 bases left in between. The CDR3 contains 17 residues. The V gene's germline CDR1 is MNHNS and CDR2 SASEGT. As DNA, the CDR3 is TGTGCCAGCAGTGCTAGAGAATGGACCATGGATAACTATGGCTACACCTTC. Residues: CASSAREWTMDNYGYTF.

On this clonotype: One end of the junction varies from germline; a read error may be responsible. The chain recombines TRBV7-6 with TRBJ1-4; TRBD1 matches at 8 bases. There are 16 residues in the CDR3. CDR1 and CDR2 (germline): SGHVS, FNYEAQ. This chain's CDR3 is CASSLGQGRTNEKLFF. DNA for the CDR3: TGTGCCAGCAGTTTAGGACAGGGTCGAACTAATGAAAAACTGTTTTTT.

The V call is TRBV19, the J call TRBJ2-2; D is unresolved. Looked up from germline, CDR1 is LNHDA and CDR2 is SQIVND (reference sequence). Trimming cost V 7 bases and J 1 base, with 13 bases left between them. The CDR3 spans 15 residues. DNA of the CDR3: TGTGCCAGTACCGATGGTTTCAGGAACACCGGGGAGCTGTTTTTT. Amino acids: CASTDGFRNTGELFF.

The chain recombines TRBV4-3 with TRBJ1-2, with TRBD1 as a possible D gene (5 bases). Trimming shortened V by 0 bases and J by 0 bases, and 14 bases separated the two germline ends. Looked up from germline, CDR1 is LGHNA and CDR2 is YSLEER. This CDR3 spans 17 amino acids. The CDR3, as DNA: TGCGCCAGCAGCCAAGACATCGGGACGGGGGCTAACTATGGCTACACCTTC. Its translation: CASSQDIGTGANYGYTF.

This chain joins TRBV12-3 or TRBV12-4 and TRBJ2-6; maybe TRBD2 (6 bases). Deletions cut 7 bases from V and 0 bases from J, with 22 bases between. The CDR3 is 19 amino acids. Here the CDR3 reads CASTNRGGDSSSGANVLTF. The CDR3 DNA follows: TGTGCCAGCACCAATAGGGGCGGGGACTCGAGCTCTGGGGCCAACGTCCTGACTTTC.

The chain employs TRBV12-3 or TRBV12-4 and TRBJ2-5; 7 bases are shared with TRBD2. CDR3 length equals 17 residues. V was pared by 6 bases and J by 5 bases, with 18 bases of the junction left unmatched. The CDR3 nucleotides are TGTGCCAGCAGCCGGACTTCTGGCGGGGGAGTGTTCGAGACCCAGTACTTC. This encodes CASSRTSGGGVFETQYF.

This clonotype was recorded many times. The chain combines TRBV25-1 with TRBJ1-3; D uncertain. Looked up from germline, CDR1 is MGHDK and CDR2 is SYGVNS. CDR3 length equals 17 residues. V dropped 0 bases and J dropped 0 bases, with 12 bases sitting between them. This chain's CDR3 is CASSEYITANSGNTIYF. The CDR3 DNA sequence: TGTGCCAGCAGTGAATATATAACGGCAAACTCTGGAAACACCATATATTTT.

The V gene is TRBV20-1, the J gene TRBJ2-7, with D possibly TRBD2 on 6 matching bases. CDR1 and CDR2 from the germline V gene are DFQATT and SNEGSKA (reference sequence). V was clipped by 3 bases and J by 3 bases, with 9 bases between them. This CDR3 comprises 12 residues. The CDR3: CSASWGDYEQYF. The CDR3 coding sequence is TGCAGTGCTAGCTGGGGGGACTACGAGCAGTACTTC.

This chain joins TRBV6-5 and TRBJ2-5; D is uncertain. The CDR3 extends over 16 amino acids. V was trimmed by 2 bases and J by 2 bases, leaving 15 bases between them. The germline CDR1 and CDR2 sequences are MNHEY and SVGAGI. CDR3 protein: CASSYPAGTRQETQYF. CDR3 nucleotides: TGTGCCAGCAGTTACCCCGCTGGCACTCGTCAAGAGACCCAGTACTTC.

This clonotype was observed a handful of times. The V and J genes are TRBV6-2 or TRBV6-3 and TRBJ2-7; a possible D gene is TRBD2 (6 bases). With 3 bases removed from V and 2 bases from J, the gap between germline ends came to 11 bases. Germline assignment: CDR1 MNHEY and CDR2 SVGEGT. This CDR3 has 14 residues. The CDR3 DNA reads as TGTGCCAGCAGTTATGGGGGGAGCACCTACGAGCAGTACTTC. It codes for CASSYGGSTYEQYF.

J is TRBJ1-2 and V is TRBV5-8, with TRBD1 matching over 7 bases. This CDR3 has 13 amino acids. Unmatched junction bases numbered 11, after V lost 7 bases and J lost 8 bases. Germline CDR1 and CDR2: SGHTS and YDEGEE. CDR3 DNA: TGTGCCAGCCGACAGGGACCCCGGGAGGGCTACACCTTC. This encodes CASRQGPREGYTF. Full variable domain (missing parts from reference TRBV5-8 and TRBJ1-2): EAGVTQSPTHLIKTRGQQATLRCSPISGHTSVYWYQQALGLGLQFLLWYDEGEERNRGNFPPRFSGRQFPNYSSELNVNALELEDSALYLCASRQGPREGYTFGSGTRLTVV.

This clonotype was detected a few times. The J gene is TRBJ2-2, the V gene TRBV6-5, with D unresolved. The CDR3 spans 15 residues. V was clipped by 6 bases and J by 4 bases, with 15 bases between them. Germline loops: CDR1 MNHEY, CDR2 SVGAGI. The DNA of the CDR3 is TGTGCCAGCAGCCCCACTGCCCTGGGCACCGGGGAGCTGTTTTTT. It codes for CASSPTALGTGELFF.

V and J are TRBV19 and TRBJ1-5; no clear D. Trimming shortened V by 4 bases and J by 7 bases, and 23 bases separated the two germline ends. CDR1 and CDR2 from the germline V gene are LNHDA and SQIVND (reference sequence). This CDR3 has 17 amino acids. In DNA form, the CDR3 reads TGTGCCAGTAGTACTGAAGAGGGCAGCGTTTGGAGACAGCCCCAGCATTTT. Its protein is CASSTEEGSVWRQPQHF.

This clonotype was seen ten or more times. The chain employs TRBV2 and TRBJ2-7; either TRBD1 or TRBD2 may supply D (5 bases each). The CDR3 has 15 amino acids. Deletions cut 8 bases from V and 0 bases from J, with 17 bases between. Germline V gene lookup returns CDR1 SNHLY and CDR2 FYNNEI. CDR3 residues: CASAGAIHLSYEQYF. Written as DNA, the CDR3 is TGTGCCAGCGCCGGGGCCATCCACCTCTCCTACGAGCAGTACTTC.

Many counts were recorded for this clonotype. The V and J genes are TRBV7-9 and TRBJ1-2; 7 positions match TRBD1. V gave up 5 bases and J gave up 5 bases; unmatched junction bases: 8. There are 14 residues in the CDR3. Germline CDR1 reads SEHNR; CDR2 reads FQNEAQ (reference sequence). CDR3 DNA: TGTGCCAGCAGCCCCGGGACAGATCCTTATGGCTACACCTTC. It yields the protein CASSPGTDPYGYTF.

The V and J genes are TRBV20-1 and TRBJ2-7, with 8 bases identical to TRBD2. Germline V lookup: CDR1 DFQATT, CDR2 SNEGSKA (reference sequence). The CDR3 is 15 amino acids. Trimming took 3 bases from V and 0 from J; bases not matched to a gene: 7. CDR3 loop: CSASPGGQYSYEQYF. The CDR3 bases are TGCAGTGCTAGCCCGGGAGGGCAATACTCCTACGAGCAGTACTTC.